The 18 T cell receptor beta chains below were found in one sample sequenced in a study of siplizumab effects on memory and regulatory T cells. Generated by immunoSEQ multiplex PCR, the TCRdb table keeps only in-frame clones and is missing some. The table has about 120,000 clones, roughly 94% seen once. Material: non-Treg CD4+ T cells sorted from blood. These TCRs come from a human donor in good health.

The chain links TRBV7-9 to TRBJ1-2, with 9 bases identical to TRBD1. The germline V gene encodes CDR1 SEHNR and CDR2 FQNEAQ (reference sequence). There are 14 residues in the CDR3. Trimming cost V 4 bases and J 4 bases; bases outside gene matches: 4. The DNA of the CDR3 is TGTGCCAGCAGCTCCCGGACAGGGGTCTATGGCTACACCTTC. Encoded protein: CASSSRTGVYGYTF.

The CDR3 sequence is CASSPRSRETGELFF. In DNA, the CDR3 is TGTGCCAGCAGCCCCCGTAGCAGGGAAACCGGGGAGCTGTTTTTT. This chain joins TRBV9 and TRBJ2-2; the D gene is possibly TRBD1 (5 bases). V was trimmed by 4 bases and J by 5 bases, leaving 15 bases between them. CDR1 is SGDLS, CDR2 YYNGEE, per germline. The CDR3 runs to 15 residues. The full variable domain, in which reference TRBV9 and TRBJ2-2 provide the parts outside the CDR3, is DSGVTQTPKHLITATGQRVTLRCSPRSGDLSVYWYQQSLDQGLQFLIQYYNGEERAKGNILERFSAQQFPDLHSELNLSSLELGDSALYFCASSPRSRETGELFFGEGSRLTVL.

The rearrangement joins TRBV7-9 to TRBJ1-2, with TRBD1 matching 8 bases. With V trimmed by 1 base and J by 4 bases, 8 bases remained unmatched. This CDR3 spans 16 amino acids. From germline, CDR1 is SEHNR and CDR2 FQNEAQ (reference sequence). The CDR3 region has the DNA TGTGCCAGCAGCTTAGGCCAGGGACAGGAGTTCTATGGCTACACCTTC. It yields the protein CASSLGQGQEFYGYTF.

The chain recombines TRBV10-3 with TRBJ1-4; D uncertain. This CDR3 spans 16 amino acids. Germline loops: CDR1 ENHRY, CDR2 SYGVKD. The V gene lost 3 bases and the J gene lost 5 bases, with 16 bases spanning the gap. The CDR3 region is CAISDPLDSGNEKLFF. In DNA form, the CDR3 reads TGTGCCATCAGTGACCCTCTCGACTCCGGGAATGAAAAACTGTTTTTT.

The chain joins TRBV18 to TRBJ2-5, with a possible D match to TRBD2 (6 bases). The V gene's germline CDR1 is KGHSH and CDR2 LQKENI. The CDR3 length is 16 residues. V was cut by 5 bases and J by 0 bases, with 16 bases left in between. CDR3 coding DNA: TGTGCCAGCTCATCGCAGGAGCGGGTGAACCAAGAGACCCAGTACTTC. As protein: CASSSQERVNQETQYF.

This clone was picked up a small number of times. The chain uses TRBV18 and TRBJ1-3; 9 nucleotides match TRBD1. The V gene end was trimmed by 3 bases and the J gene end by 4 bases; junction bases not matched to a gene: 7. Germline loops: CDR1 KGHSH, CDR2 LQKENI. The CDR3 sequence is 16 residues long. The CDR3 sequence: CASSPAGTGIGNTIYF. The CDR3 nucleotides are TGTGCCAGCTCACCCGCCGGGACAGGGATCGGAAACACCATATATTTT.

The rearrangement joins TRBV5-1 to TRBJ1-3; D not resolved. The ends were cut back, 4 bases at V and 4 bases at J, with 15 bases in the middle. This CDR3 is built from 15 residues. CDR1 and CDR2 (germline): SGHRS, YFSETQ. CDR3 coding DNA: TGCGCCAGCAGCACAATAGGGATTTCGGGAAACACCATATATTTT. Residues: CASSTIGISGNTIYF.

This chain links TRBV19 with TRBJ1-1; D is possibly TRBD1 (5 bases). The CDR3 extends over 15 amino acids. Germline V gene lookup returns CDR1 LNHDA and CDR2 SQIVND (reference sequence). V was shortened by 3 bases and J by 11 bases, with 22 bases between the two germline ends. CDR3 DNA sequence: TGTGCCAGTAGTATCGCAGGGTTGGGGCTAAAAAGGGCTTTCTTT. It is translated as CASSIAGLGLKRAFF.

The CDR3, as DNA: TGCGCCAGCAGCCTTGACAGGGTGGAGACCCAGTACTTC. Its protein is CASSLDRVETQYF. V usage is TRBV5-1 and J usage is TRBJ2-5, with 7 bases matching TRBD1. CDR1 is SGHRS, CDR2 YFSETQ, per germline. Losses at the gene ends were 4 bases for V and 5 bases for J; bases not matched to a gene: 5. CDR3 size: 13 residues.

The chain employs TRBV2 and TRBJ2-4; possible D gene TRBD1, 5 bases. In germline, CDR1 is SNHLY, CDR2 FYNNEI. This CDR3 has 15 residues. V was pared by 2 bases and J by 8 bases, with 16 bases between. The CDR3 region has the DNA TGTGCCAGCAGTGAATTCGAACAGGTTTCACACATTCAGTACTTC. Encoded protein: CASSEFEQVSHIQYF.

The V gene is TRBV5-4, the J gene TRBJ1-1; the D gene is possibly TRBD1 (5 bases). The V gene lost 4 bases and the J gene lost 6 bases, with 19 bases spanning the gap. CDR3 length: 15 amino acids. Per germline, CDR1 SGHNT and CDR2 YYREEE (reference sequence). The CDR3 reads CASSTTGELGAEAFF. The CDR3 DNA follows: TGTGCCAGCAGCACGACGGGAGAACTGGGGGCTGAAGCTTTCTTT. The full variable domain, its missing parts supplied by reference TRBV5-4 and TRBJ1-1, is ETGVTQSPTHLIKTRGQQVTLRCSSQSGHNTVSWYQQALGQGPQFIFQYYREEENGRGNFPPRFSGLQFPNYSSELNVNALELDDSALYLCASSTTGELGAEAFFGQGTRLTVV.

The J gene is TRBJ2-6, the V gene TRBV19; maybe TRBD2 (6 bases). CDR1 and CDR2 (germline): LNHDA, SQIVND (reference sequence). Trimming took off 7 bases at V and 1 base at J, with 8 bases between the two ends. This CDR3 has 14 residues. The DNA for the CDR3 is TGTGCCAGTATAGGAGGGTCTGGGGCCAACGTCCTGACTTTC. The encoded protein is CASIGGSGANVLTF.

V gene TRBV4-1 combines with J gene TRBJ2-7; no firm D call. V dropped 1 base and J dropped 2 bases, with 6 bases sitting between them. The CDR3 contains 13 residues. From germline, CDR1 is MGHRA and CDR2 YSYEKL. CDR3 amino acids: CASSQVAPYEQYF. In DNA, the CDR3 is TGCGCCAGCAGCCAAGTCGCCCCCTACGAGCAGTACTTC.

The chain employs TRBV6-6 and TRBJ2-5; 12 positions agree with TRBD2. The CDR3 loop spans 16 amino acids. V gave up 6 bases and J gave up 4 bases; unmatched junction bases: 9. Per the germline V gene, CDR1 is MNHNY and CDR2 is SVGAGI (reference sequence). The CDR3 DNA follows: TGTGCCAGCAGCGGACTAGCGGGGATCAGTAGAGAGACCCAGTACTTC. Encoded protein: CASSGLAGISRETQYF.

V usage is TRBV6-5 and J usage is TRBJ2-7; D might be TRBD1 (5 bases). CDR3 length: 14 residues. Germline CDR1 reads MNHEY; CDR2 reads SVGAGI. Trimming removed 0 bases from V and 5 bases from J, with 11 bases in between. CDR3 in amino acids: CASSYSWQGNEQYF. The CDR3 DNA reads TGTGCCAGCAGTTACTCGTGGCAGGGCAACGAGCAGTACTTC.

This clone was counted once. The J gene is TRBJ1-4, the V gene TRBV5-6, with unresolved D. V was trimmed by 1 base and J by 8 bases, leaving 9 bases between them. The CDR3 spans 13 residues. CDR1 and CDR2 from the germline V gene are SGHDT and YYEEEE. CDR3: CASSLRPGEKLFF. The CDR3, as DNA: TGTGCCAGCAGCTTGCGCCCGGGGGAAAAACTGTTTTTT. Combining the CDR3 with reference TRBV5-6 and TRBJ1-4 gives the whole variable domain DAGVTQSPTHLIKTRGQQVTLRCSPKSGHDTVSWYQQALGQGPQFIFQYYEEEERQRGNFPDRFSGHQFPNYSSELNVNALLLGDSALYLCASSLRPGEKLFFGSGTQLSVL.

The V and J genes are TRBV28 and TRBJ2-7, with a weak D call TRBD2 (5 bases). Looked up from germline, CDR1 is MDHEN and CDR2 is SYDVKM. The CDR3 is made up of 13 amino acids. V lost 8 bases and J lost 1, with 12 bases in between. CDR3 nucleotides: TGTGCCAGCCTTCGGGGTGGGTCCTACGAGCAGTACTTC. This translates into CASLRGGSYEQYF.

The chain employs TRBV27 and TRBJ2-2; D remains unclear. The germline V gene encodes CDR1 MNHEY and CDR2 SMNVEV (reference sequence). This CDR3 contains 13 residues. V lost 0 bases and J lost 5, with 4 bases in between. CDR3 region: CASSLSRTGELFF. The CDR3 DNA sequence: TGTGCCAGCAGTTTATCGAGGACCGGGGAGCTGTTTTTT.